The rows below give T cell receptor beta chains drawn from one sample of a study of shared clonotypes between healthy human individuals. Clones were read by immunoSEQ multiplex PCR, and TCRdb kept only the in-frame ones, dropping some. The data hold over 2 million clones, with approximately 94% observed a single time. The sample comprised naive CD8+ T cells sorted from blood. The receptors here all came from a young man in good health. CDR3s leave out the opening cysteine and the closing phenylalanine or tryptophan.

cdr3_length,v_call,j_call,cdr3_aa
14,TRBV27,TRBJ1-5,ASSAGTGLFNQPQH
14,TRBV14,TRBJ1-2,ASSQSFGRDYYGYT
16,TRBV9,TRBJ1-2,ASSVSPGPQGTNYGYT
12,TRBV19,TRBJ1-4,ASIRQGGYEKLF
13,TRBV9,TRBJ1-2,ASSVTLGAAYGYT
12,TRBV9,TRBJ2-7,ASSVFGTSSEQY
16,TRBV7-9,TRBJ2-3,ASSTIPYRYEDTDTQY
15,TRBV7-2,TRBJ2-5,ASSLGWGGSVQETQY
11,TRBV19,TRBJ2-5,ASSSGIQETQY
13,TRBV13,TRBJ2-7,ASSLQGGGAAEQY
13,TRBV27,TRBJ1-1,ASSLTGPMNTEAF
13,TRBV4-1,TRBJ1-5,ASSQGQGTNQPQH
14,TRBV6-6,TRBJ2-5,ASSYLSMASPETQY
10,TRBV30,TRBJ2-2,AGDGNTGELF
14,TRBV6-6,TRBJ2-7,ASSYSVDRSSYEQY
13,TRBV4-1,TRBJ2-7,ASSQGGLGSYEQY
12,TRBV10-1,TRBJ2-7,ASSESGVPLEQY
13,TRBV25-1,TRBJ2-1,ASSPWGSSYNEQF
12,TRBV9,TRBJ2-7,ASSVGPGSYEQY
12,TRBV10-3,TRBJ2-3,AISESFQGDTQY
9,TRBV11-2,TRBJ1-2,ASSQGLGVF
10,TRBV7-6,TRBJ1-2,ASSATGYGYT
13,TRBV4-1,TRBJ1-2,ASSQAGGAGYGYT
13,TRBV30,TRBJ2-7,AWSVPRTGVYEQY
14,TRBV30,TRBJ2-2,AWTGLAGDSTGELF
11,TRBV7-9,TRBJ2-7,ASSLGPWDEQY
16,TRBV19,TRBJ2-3,ASSITGQGAKIADTQY
11,TRBV6-6,TRBJ2-1,ASCAGVIGEQF
14,TRBV28,TRBJ1-5,ASSPRRGLGNQPQH
12,TRBV28,TRBJ2-5,ASSLGQFQETQY
13,TRBV27,TRBJ1-4,ASSPWTELREKLF
13,TRBV5-4,TRBJ2-2,ASSLEGGGTGELF
12,TRBV6-5,TRBJ2-1,ASSYSSSLNEQF
14,TRBV19,TRBJ1-1,ASSIDREGLNTEAF
12,TRBV30,TRBJ2-6,AWTLGSGANVLT
13,TRBV15,TRBJ1-5,ATSRGQTVNQPQH
13,TRBV12-5,TRBJ2-5,ASGPSVGLQETQY
11,TRBV28,TRBJ1-5,ASSLGQSQPQH
14,TRBV13,TRBJ2-2,ASSLISQGRTGELF
14,TRBV27,TRBJ2-5,ASSLSDEGLLETQY
12,TRBV11-2,TRBJ2-7,ASSLGQGFYEQY
15,TRBV7-9,TRBJ2-1,ASSPREGTSGYNEQF